The clone carrying this T cell receptor beta chain has at least ten counts. Uncontrolled infection, other autoimmune disease, pregnancy or lactation excluded patients. The data were taken from a study of T cells in Graves' hyperthyroidism and ophthalmopathy. This CDR3 has 15 residues. V gave up 3 bases and J gave up 0 bases, with 8 bases separating them. TCR beta CDR3 regions were amplified from RNA. HTBI primers were the set used in a first-round RT-PCR of the TCR CDR3. TCRdb re-derived calls from the multiplex PCR reads in MiXCR, one entry per CDR3 protein. The sample contains more than 350,000 distinct CDR3 sequences, roughly 15% of which appear only once.

This receptor was taken from a woman between 55 and 75 years old with Graves' ophthalmopathy. The sample consisted of blood. The chain recombines TRBV12-3 or TRBV12-4 with TRBJ1-4; D is uncertain. The DNA for the CDR3 is TGTGCCAGCAGTTTGGGCCAAGCAACTAATGAAAAACTGTTTTTT. Its translation is CASSLGQATNEKLFF.